The entry that follows covers one T cell receptor (beta chain) sequence. The antigen remains unidentified. Profiling relied on immunoSEQ multiplex PCR, and the TCRdb table lists in-frame clones only, not all of them. The sample carries about 2,200 clones, about a quarter recorded once. The data belong to a study of T cells in localized non-small cell lung cancer. Study conclusions and caveats: Appearance in adjacent lung was seen for a median 57 of the top 100 tumor clones.

Trimming took 4 bases from V and 4 from J, leaving 8 bases between them. Germline V gene data show CDR1 as SQVTM and CDR2 as ANQGSEA. CDR3 length: 12 amino acids. This rearrangement joins TRBV29-1 to TRBJ1-3; D is ambiguous. Here the sequenced sample was lung tumor tissue, taken before any cancer treatment. This clonotype originated in a woman between 35 and 70 years old with stage III squamous cell lung carcinoma. The CDR3 DNA sequence: TGCAGCGTTGGGGAGACAGGAAACACCATATATTTT. Protein: CSVGETGNTIYF.